Each of the 5 T cell receptor beta chains below was sequenced from the same sample in a study of identical twins (dated by TCRdb to the mid-2010s). The method behind the library was 5' RACE. Sequencing was carried out with an Illumina HiSeq 2000. TCRdb itself trimmed the public reads at Q25 with fastp, ran MiXCR and retained productive beta chains. Records with the same CDR3 protein are collapsed into one entry carrying the most frequent genes and DNA. Within this sample are about 240,000 distinct CDR3 sequences, with approximately 10% of them counted one time only. The ten largest account for 10% of the sample. Source material: memory T cells sorted from blood. Interpreted using the paper, the cell subset or site label stands for: CD45RO+ enriched T cells. Receptor source: a man over 45 in good health.

The table lists this clonotype with many counts. V is TRBV5-1 and J is TRBJ1-1, with TRBD1 as a possible D gene (5 bases). CDR3 length: 15 amino acids. Germline loops: CDR1 SGHRS, CDR2 YFSETQ. V lost 6 bases and J 4 bases, leaving 19 bases between the germline ends. CDR3 region: CASTQGAGWATEAFF. The CDR3 bases are TGCGCCAGCACCCAAGGGGCGGGCTGGGCCACTGAAGCTTTCTTT.

This clonotype occurred many times. The chain joins TRBV4-3 to TRBJ1-4, with D possibly TRBD1 on 5 matching bases. Per the germline V gene, CDR1 is LGHNA and CDR2 is YSLEER. The V gene lost 4 bases and the J gene lost 8 bases, with 23 bases spanning the gap. This CDR3 has 17 residues. CDR3 region: CASSPTIMAGHQEKLFF. For the CDR3, the DNA is TGCGCCAGCAGCCCGACGATCATGGCAGGGCATCAGGAAAAACTGTTTTTT.

The CDR3 is CASSQSQLSSYEQYF. The CDR3 DNA follows: TGTGCCAGCAGCCAATCCCAGCTGAGCTCCTACGAGCAGTACTTC. V gene TRBV3-1 combines with J gene TRBJ2-7; the D is unclear. Trimming removed 2 bases from V and 0 bases from J, with 11 bases in between. The CDR3 spans 15 residues. Germline CDR1 LGHDT, CDR2 YNNKEL (reference sequence).

The sample holds many counts of this clonotype. The chain employs TRBV6-1 and TRBJ2-2; tentative D call: TRBD1 (6 bases). The germline V gene has CDR1 MNHNS and CDR2 SASEGT. The CDR3 is made up of 14 amino acids. The V end was cut by 6 bases, the J end by 5 bases, with 13 bases between. In nucleotides, the CDR3 is TGTGCCAGCAGGGGGAGAGGGGGAACCGGGGAGCTGTTTTTT. Translated, it gives CASRGRGGTGELFF.

V and J are TRBV5-5 and TRBJ1-6; D perhaps matches TRBD1 (5 bases). Germline lookup yields CDR1 SGHKS and CDR2 YYEKEE (reference sequence). Trimming took 4 bases from V and 10 from J, leaving 15 bases between them. The CDR3 is 14 amino acids. The CDR3 reads CASSPDGAYSPLHF. CDR3 coding DNA: TGTGCCAGCAGCCCGGACGGGGCTTACTCACCCCTCCACTTT.